The 17 T cell receptor beta chains listed next were all sequenced from one sample in a study of T-cell reconstitution after alpha-beta-depleted transplantation in children. Researchers prepared the TCRbeta library using unique molecular identifiers, the study reports. Using its own MiXCR run on the PCR reads, TCRdb lists one record per CDR3 protein. The repertoire holds 600,000 to 800,000 distinct CDR3 sequences, with around 12% as singletons. Material: PBMCs, obtained before TCRalphabeta/CD19-depleted stem cell transplant. Source of these receptors: a girl aged 2 to 10 with congenital amegakaryocytic thrombocytopenia, due to receive a stem cell transplant.

With respect to this clonotype: This sequence may be a read error, since a much larger clone differs from it by one base. The J gene is TRBJ2-5, the V gene TRBV7-9, with D perhaps TRBD1 (5 bases). Germline lookup yields CDR1 SEHNR and CDR2 FQNEAQ (reference sequence). The length of the CDR3 is 12 residues. The germline V and J ends were trimmed by 6 bases and 7 bases, with 12 bases remaining between them. Here the CDR3 DNA reads TGTGCCAGCAGGGAGACAGACGGGACCCAGTACTTC. The encoded protein is CASRETDGTQYF.

Ten or more counts support this clonotype. This rearrangement joins TRBV29-1 to TRBJ2-1; TRBD1 is a possible D gene (6 bases). Germline CDR1 is SQVTM and CDR2 is ANQGSEA. Trimming removed 3 bases at V and 9 bases at J, with 15 bases between. The CDR3 covers 13 residues. Here the CDR3 reads CSVETGTPGEQFF. The CDR3 bases are TGCAGCGTTGAGACCGGGACACCCGGTGAGCAGTTCTTC.

This clonotype was detected ten times or more. V usage is TRBV20-1 and J usage is TRBJ2-5, with 7 bases aligning to TRBD2. Germline V gene data show CDR1 as DFQATT and CDR2 as SNEGSKA (reference sequence). The CDR3 contains 15 residues. Trimming removed 6 bases from V and 5 bases from J; junction bases left unmatched: 15. CDR3 sequence (DNA): TGCAGTGCCAGAAAACGGACTAGAGCGTGGGAGACCCAGTACTTC. This translates into CSARKRTRAWETQYF.

The chain has TRBV12-3 or TRBV12-4 and TRBJ1-2, with D unclear. The CDR3 loop spans 13 amino acids. Trimming removed 6 bases from V and 2 bases from J, with 10 bases in between. The CDR3 loop is CASRTSINYGYTF. In DNA, the CDR3 is TGTGCCAGCAGGACCAGCATCAACTATGGCTACACCTTC.

In the case of this clonotype: A read error may produce the germline difference seen at one junction end. V usage is TRBV11-2 and J usage is TRBJ2-7; a weak D match, TRBD2 (6 bases). This CDR3 is 15 amino acids long. In germline, CDR1 is SGHAT, CDR2 FQNNGV. The CDR3 DNA sequence: TGTGCCACCAGCACGCTAGCGAGTTACTCCTACGAGCAGTACTTC. It translates to CATSTLASYSYEQYF.

The V and J genes are TRBV28 and TRBJ2-7; a weak D match, TRBD1 (6 bases). Germline loops: CDR1 MDHEN, CDR2 SYDVKM. The CDR3 spans 15 residues. V shed 3 bases and J shed 0 bases, with 12 bases lying between them. The CDR3 DNA is TGTGCCAGCAGTTTCGTCCAGGGGACCTCCTACGAGCAGTACTTC. Amino acids: CASSFVQGTSYEQYF. The full variable domain, rest sourced from reference TRBV28 and TRBJ2-7, is DVKVTQSSRYLVKRTGEKVFLECVQDMDHENMFWYRQDPGLGLRLIYFSYDVKMKEKGDIPEGYSVSREKKERFSLILESASTNQTSMYLCASSFVQGTSYEQYFGPGTRLTVT.

This clonotype has a count of ten or more. V is TRBV28 and J is TRBJ2-1; D gene unclear. The V gene lost 2 bases and the J gene lost 0 bases, with 14 bases spanning the gap. This CDR3 region has 17 residues. The germline V gene has CDR1 MDHEN and CDR2 SYDVKM. CDR3 in amino acids: CASSLPPYSYSYNEQFF. DNA for the CDR3: TGTGCCAGCAGTTTACCACCCTATAGTTACTCCTACAATGAGCAGTTCTTC. Full variable domain (outside the CDR3, taken from reference TRBV28 and TRBJ2-1): DVKVTQSSRYLVKRTGEKVFLECVQDMDHENMFWYRQDPGLGLRLIYFSYDVKMKEKGDIPEGYSVSREKKERFSLILESASTNQTSMYLCASSLPPYSYSYNEQFFGPGTRLTVL.

This clonotype was found a few times. The rearrangement uses TRBV25-1 and TRBJ2-6; D unresolved. The ends were cut back, 5 bases at V and 3 bases at J, with 2 bases in the middle. The CDR3 has 12 residues. Germline V gives CDR1 MGHDK, CDR2 SYGVNS. CDR3 in DNA: TGTGCCAGCAGTATTGGGGCCAACGTCCTGACTTTC. It encodes CASSIGANVLTF.

The CDR3 nucleotides are TGCGCCAGCAGCTTGGGGAGTGGCGGCCCTTTCTCCTACGAGCAGTACTTC. The encoded protein is CASSLGSGGPFSYEQYF. V gene TRBV5-1 combines with J gene TRBJ2-7; no clear D gene. Per germline, CDR1 SGHRS and CDR2 YFSETQ. V was shortened by 0 bases and J by 0 bases, with 16 bases between the two germline ends. The CDR3 covers 17 residues.

The CDR3: CSAESIAGLGGADTQYF. The CDR3 DNA reads as TGCAGTGCCGAATCGATAGCGGGATTGGGTGGGGCAGATACGCAGTATTTT. The chain employs TRBV20-1 and TRBJ2-3; TRBD2 matches 8 bases. This CDR3 is built from 17 residues. The germline V gene has CDR1 DFQATT and CDR2 SNEGSKA (reference sequence). J gave up 4 bases and V 6 bases, and 18 bases lay outside the gene matches.

This clonotype was picked up a small number of times. The V gene is TRBV6-1, the J gene TRBJ1-1, with 11 bases aligning to TRBD1. The CDR3 is 15 amino acids. V lost 6 bases to trimming and J lost 5 bases; unmatched junction nucleotides: 8. The germline gives CDR1 MNHNS, CDR2 SASEGT. The CDR3 DNA is TGTGCCAGCAGACCGGCGGGACAGGGGGTGACTGAAGCTTTCTTT. It yields the protein CASRPAGQGVTEAFF.

The chain carries TRBV5-1 and TRBJ1-1; 8 bases map to TRBD1. Germline loops: CDR1 SGHRS, CDR2 YFSETQ. Trimming cost V 2 bases and J 1 base; bases outside gene matches: 7. The length of the CDR3 is 16 residues. This CDR3 reads CASSFRLGTGNTEAFF. CDR3 DNA sequence: TGCGCCAGCAGCTTCCGGCTGGGGACAGGGAACACTGAAGCTTTCTTT.

There are a few counts of this clonotype. The V gene is TRBV5-1, the J gene TRBJ2-5, with D possibly TRBD2 on 5 matching bases. V was pared by 0 bases and J by 5 bases, with 11 bases between. The CDR3 is 14 amino acids. Germline CDR1 SGHRS, CDR2 YFSETQ. CDR3 protein: CASSLALAWETQYF. Here the CDR3 DNA reads TGCGCCAGCAGCTTGGCCCTAGCCTGGGAGACCCAGTACTTC.

At least ten counts were recorded for this clonotype. The gene calls are TRBV7-6 and TRBJ1-5; D remains ambiguous. Germline CDR1 and CDR2: SGHVS and FNYEAQ. Trimming took 5 bases from V and 6 from J, leaving 14 bases between them. CDR3 length: 14 amino acids. CDR3 sequence (DNA): TGTGCCAGCAGCCCGGGTGGGGTGGCTCAGCCCCAGCATTTT. This encodes CASSPGGVAQPQHF.

This clonotype was detected many times. The chain employs TRBV6-1 and TRBJ1-5; no firm D call. CDR1 is MNHNS and CDR2 is SASEGT in the germline V gene. V lost 6 bases and J 7 bases, leaving 13 bases between the germline ends. This CDR3 has 13 amino acids. CDR3 sequence (DNA): TGTGCCAGCAGCACTCACGGGGAGCAGCCCCAGCATTTT. Protein: CASSTHGEQPQHF.

The chain couples TRBV7-9 to TRBJ1-1, with D perhaps matching TRBD1 (6 bases). This CDR3 has 15 amino acids. Germline CDR1 SEHNR, CDR2 FQNEAQ (reference sequence). Trimming took off 1 base at V and 3 bases at J, with 12 bases between the two ends. The CDR3, as DNA: TGTGCCAGCAGCTTAGGGCAGGGGCGGGACACTGAAGCTTTCTTT. This encodes CASSLGQGRDTEAFF. The variable domain in full, with the rest retrieved from reference TRBV7-9 and TRBJ1-1, is DTGVSQNPRHKITKRGQNVTFRCDPISEHNRLYWYRQTLGQGPEFLTYFQNEAQLEKSRLLSDRFSAERPKGSFSTLEIQRTEQGDSAMYLCASSLGQGRDTEAFFGQGTRLTVV.

This clonotype was observed at least ten times. The chain links TRBV5-1 to TRBJ2-2; D ambiguous. The CDR3 spans 16 residues. Germline CDR1 reads SGHRS; CDR2 reads YFSETQ. Trimming pared 0 bases from V and 1 base from J, leaving 10 bases between. This CDR3 reads CASSLERLMNTGELFF. The CDR3 DNA is TGCGCCAGCAGCTTGGAGAGACTGATGAACACCGGGGAGCTGTTTTTT.